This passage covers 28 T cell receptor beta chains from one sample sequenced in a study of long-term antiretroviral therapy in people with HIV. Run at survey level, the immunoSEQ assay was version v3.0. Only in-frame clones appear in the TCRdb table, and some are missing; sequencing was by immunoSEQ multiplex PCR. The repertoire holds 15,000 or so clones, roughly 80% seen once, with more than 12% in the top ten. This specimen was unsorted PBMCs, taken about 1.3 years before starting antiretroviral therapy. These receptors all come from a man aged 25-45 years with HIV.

The CDR3 region is CASSMRQGGFDEKLFF. Written as DNA, the CDR3 is TGTGCCAGTAGTATGCGACAGGGTGGGTTCGATGAAAAACTGTTTTTT. The chain has TRBV19 and TRBJ1-4; the match to TRBD1 covers 7 bases. The V and J ends lost 3 bases and 6 bases, in that order; junction bases with no gene match: 10. From germline, CDR1 is LNHDA and CDR2 SQIVND (reference sequence). CDR3 length: 16 residues.

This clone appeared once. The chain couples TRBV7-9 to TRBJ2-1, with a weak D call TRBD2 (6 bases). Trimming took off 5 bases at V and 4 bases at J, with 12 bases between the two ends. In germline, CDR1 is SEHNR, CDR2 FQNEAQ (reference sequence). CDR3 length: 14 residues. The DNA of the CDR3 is TGTGCCAGCAGCCTTCTAGCGAGATACAATGAGCAGTTCTTC. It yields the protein CASSLLARYNEQFF.

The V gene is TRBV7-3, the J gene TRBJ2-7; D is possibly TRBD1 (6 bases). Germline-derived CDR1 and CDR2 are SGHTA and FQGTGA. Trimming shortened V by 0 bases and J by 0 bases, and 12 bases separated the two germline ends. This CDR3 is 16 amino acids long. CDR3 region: CASSLTHTGSSYEQYF. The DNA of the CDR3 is TGTGCCAGCAGCTTAACCCACACAGGGAGCTCCTACGAGCAGTACTTC.

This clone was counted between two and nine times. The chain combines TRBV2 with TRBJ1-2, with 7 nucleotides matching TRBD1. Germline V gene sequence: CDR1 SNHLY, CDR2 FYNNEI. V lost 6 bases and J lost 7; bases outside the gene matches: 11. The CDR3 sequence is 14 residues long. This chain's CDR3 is CASREQGPSSGYTF. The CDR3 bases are TGTGCCAGCAGGGAACAGGGGCCATCGAGTGGCTACACCTTC. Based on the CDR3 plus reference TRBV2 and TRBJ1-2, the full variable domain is EPEVTQTPSHQVTQMGQEVILRCVPISNHLYFYWYRQILGQKVEFLVSFYNNEISEKSEIFDDQFSVERPDGSNFTLKIRSTKLEDSAMYFCASREQGPSSGYTFGSGTRLTVV.

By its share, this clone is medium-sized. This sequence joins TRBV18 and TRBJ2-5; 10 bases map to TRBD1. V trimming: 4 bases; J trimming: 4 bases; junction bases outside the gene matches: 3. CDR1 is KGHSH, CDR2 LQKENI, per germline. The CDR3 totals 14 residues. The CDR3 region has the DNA TGTGCCAGCTCACACCGGGACAGGGGAGAGACCCAGTACTTC. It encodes CASSHRDRGETQYF.

As DNA, the CDR3 is TGCGCCAGCAGCTTGAGCTTGTGGACAGAGTATGGCTACACCTTC. This translates into CASSLSLWTEYGYTF. The J gene is TRBJ1-2, the V gene TRBV5-1; the D gene is possibly TRBD1 (6 bases). The CDR3 contains 15 residues. V was trimmed by 1 base and J by 5 bases, leaving 15 bases between them. Germline CDR1 is SGHRS and CDR2 is YFSETQ.

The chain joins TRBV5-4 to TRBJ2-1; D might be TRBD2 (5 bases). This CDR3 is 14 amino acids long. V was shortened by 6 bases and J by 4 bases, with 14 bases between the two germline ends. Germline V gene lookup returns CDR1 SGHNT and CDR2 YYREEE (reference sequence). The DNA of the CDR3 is TGTGCCAGCACCATAGCGAACCGATACAATGAGCAGTTCTTC. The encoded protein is CASTIANRYNEQFF.

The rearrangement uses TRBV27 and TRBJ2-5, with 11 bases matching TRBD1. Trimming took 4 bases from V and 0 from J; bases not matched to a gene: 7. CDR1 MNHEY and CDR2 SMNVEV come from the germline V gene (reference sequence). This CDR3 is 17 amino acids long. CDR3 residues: CASSSLGTGGHQETQYF. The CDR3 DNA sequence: TGTGCCAGCAGTTCCCTGGGGACAGGGGGTCACCAAGAGACCCAGTACTTC.

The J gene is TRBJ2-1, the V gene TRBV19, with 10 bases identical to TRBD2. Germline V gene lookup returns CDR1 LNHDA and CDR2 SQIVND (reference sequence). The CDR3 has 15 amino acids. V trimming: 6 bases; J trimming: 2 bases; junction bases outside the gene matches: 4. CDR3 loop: CASSPGLATYNEQFF. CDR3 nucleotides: TGTGCCAGTAGCCCGGGACTAGCGACCTACAATGAGCAGTTCTTC.

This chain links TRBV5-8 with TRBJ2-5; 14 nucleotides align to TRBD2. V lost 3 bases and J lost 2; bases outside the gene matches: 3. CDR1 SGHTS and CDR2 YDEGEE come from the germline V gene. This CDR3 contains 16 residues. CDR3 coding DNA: TGTGCCAGCAGCTCGGGGACTAGCGGGAGTCAAGAGACCCAGTACTTC. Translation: CASSSGTSGSQETQYF.

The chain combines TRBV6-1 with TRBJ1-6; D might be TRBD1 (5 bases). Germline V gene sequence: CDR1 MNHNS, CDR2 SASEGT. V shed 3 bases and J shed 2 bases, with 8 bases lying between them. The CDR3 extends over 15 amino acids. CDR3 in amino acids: CASSDRETYNSPLHF. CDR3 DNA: TGTGCCAGCAGTGACAGGGAAACCTATAATTCACCCCTCCACTTT.

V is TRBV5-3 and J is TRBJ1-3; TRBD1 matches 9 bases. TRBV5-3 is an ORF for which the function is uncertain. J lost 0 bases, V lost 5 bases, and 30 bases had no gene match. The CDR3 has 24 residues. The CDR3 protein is CARRAGTGRHPESVRLSSGNTIYF. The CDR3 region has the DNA TGTGCCAGAAGGGCCGGGACAGGGCGACACCCTGAGTCCGTACGCCTGAGCTCTGGAAACACCATATATTTT.

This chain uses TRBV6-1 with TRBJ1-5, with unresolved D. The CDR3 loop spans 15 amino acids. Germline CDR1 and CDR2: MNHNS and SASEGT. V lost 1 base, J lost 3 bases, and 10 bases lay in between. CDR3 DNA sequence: TGTGCCAGCAGTGAAGTTGACATCTCCAATCAGCCCCAGCATTTT. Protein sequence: CASSEVDISNQPQHF.

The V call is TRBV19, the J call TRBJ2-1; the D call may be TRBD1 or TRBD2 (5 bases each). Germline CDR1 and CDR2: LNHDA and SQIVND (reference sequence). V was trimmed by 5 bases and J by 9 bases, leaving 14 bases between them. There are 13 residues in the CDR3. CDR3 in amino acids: CASSVKTRGEQFF. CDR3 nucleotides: TGTGCCAGTAGTGTCAAAACTAGGGGTGAGCAGTTCTTC.

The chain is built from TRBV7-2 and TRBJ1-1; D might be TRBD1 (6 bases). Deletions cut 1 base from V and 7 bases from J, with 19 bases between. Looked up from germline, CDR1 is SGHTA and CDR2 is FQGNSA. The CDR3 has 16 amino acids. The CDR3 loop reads CASSLGPLGGRGEAFF. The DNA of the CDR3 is TGTGCCAGCAGCTTAGGCCCCTTGGGGGGCAGGGGTGAAGCTTTCTTT.

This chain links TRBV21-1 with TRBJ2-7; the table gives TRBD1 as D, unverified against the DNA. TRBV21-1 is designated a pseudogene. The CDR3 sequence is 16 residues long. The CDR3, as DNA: TGTGCCAGCAGCAAAGAGGGGCGACAGGGGCATTACGAGCAGTACTTC. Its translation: CASSKEGRQGHYEQYF.

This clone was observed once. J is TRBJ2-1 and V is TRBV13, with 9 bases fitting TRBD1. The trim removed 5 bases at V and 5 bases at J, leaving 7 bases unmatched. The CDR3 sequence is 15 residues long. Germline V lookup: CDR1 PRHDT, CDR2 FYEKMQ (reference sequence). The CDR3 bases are TGTGCCAGCAGCATCACAGGGGGCGTCAACAATGAGCAGTTCTTC. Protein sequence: CASSITGGVNNEQFF.

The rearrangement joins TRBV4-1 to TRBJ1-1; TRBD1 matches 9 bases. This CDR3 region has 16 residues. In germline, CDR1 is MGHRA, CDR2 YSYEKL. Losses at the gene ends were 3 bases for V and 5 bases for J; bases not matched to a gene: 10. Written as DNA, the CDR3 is TGCGCCAGCAGCCATATGCCGGGACAGGGTCAAACTGAAGCTTTCTTT. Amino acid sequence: CASSHMPGQGQTEAFF.

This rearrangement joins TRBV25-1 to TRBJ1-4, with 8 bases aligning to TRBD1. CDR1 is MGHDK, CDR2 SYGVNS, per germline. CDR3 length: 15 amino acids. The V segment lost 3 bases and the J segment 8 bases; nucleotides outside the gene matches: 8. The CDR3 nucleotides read TGTGCCAGCAGTGACTCCACAGGGGGGAAGGAAAAACTGTTTTTT. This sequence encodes CASSDSTGGKEKLFF.

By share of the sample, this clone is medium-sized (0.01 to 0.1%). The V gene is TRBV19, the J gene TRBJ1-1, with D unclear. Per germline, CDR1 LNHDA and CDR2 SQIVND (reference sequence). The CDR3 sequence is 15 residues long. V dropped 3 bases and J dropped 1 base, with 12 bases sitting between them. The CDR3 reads CASSISSNGNTEAFF. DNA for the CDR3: TGTGCCAGTAGTATCAGTAGTAACGGGAACACTGAAGCTTTCTTT. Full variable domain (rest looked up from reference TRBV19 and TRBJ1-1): DGGITQSPKYLFRKEGQNVTLSCEQNLNHDAMYWYRQDPGQGLRLIYYSQIVNDFQKGDIAEGYSVSREKKESFPLTVTSAQKNPTAFYLCASSISSNGNTEAFFGQGTRLTVV.

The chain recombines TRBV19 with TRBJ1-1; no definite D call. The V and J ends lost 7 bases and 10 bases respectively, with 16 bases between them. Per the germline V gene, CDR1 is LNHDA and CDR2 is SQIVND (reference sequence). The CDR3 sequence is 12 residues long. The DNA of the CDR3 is TGTGCCAGTACCCACGTGGCAGGACGAGCTTTCTTT. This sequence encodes CASTHVAGRAFF.

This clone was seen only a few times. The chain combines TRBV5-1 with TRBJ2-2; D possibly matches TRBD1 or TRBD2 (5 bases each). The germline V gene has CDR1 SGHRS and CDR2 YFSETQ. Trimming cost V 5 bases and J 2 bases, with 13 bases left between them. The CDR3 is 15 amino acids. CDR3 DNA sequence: TGCGCCAGCAGGACCGGGACGCACAACACCGGGGAGCTGTTTTTT. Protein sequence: CASRTGTHNTGELFF.

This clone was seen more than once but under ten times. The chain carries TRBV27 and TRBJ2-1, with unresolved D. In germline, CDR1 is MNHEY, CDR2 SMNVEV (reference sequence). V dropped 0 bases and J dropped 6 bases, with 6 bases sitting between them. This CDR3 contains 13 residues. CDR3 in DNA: TGTGCCAGCAGTTTATCAGGGCCCAATGAGCAGTTCTTC. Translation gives CASSLSGPNEQFF.

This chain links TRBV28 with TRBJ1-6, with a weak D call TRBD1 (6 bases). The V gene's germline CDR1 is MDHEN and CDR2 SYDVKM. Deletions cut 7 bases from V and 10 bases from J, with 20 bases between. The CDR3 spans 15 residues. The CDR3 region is CASTPRGQGKSPLHF. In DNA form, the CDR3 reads TGTGCCAGCACCCCAAGGGGACAAGGAAAATCACCCCTCCACTTT.

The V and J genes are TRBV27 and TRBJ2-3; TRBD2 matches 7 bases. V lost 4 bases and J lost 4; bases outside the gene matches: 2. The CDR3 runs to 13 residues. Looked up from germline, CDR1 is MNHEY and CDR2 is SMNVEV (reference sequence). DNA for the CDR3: TGTGCCAGCAGTTGGGGGGGAGCAGATACGCAGTATTTT. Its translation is CASSWGGADTQYF.

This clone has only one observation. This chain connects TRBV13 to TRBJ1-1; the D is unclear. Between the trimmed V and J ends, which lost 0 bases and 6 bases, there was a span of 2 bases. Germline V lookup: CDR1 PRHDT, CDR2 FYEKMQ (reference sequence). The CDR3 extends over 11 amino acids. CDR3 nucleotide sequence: TGTGCCAGCAGCTTAGGAGCTGAAGCTTTCTTT. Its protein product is CASSLGAEAFF.

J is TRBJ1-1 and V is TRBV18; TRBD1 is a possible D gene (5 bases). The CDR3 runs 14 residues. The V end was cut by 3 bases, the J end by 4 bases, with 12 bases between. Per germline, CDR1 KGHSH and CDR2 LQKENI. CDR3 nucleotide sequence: TGTGCCAGCTCACCGGGAGGGGATCGCACTGAAGCTTTCTTT. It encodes CASSPGGDRTEAFF. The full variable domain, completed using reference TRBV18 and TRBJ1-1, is NAGVMQNPRHLVRRRGQEARLRCSPMKGHSHVYWYRQLPEEGLKFMVYLQKENIIDESGMPKERFSAEFPKEGPSILRIQQVVRGDSAAYFCASSPGGDRTEAFFGQGTRLTVV.

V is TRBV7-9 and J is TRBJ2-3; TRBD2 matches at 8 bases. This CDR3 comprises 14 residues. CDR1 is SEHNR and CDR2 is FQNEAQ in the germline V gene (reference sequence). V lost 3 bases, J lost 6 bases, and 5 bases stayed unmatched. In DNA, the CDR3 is TGTGCCAGCAGCTTGAGCGGGGGATGGGATACGCAGTATTTT. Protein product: CASSLSGGWDTQYF.